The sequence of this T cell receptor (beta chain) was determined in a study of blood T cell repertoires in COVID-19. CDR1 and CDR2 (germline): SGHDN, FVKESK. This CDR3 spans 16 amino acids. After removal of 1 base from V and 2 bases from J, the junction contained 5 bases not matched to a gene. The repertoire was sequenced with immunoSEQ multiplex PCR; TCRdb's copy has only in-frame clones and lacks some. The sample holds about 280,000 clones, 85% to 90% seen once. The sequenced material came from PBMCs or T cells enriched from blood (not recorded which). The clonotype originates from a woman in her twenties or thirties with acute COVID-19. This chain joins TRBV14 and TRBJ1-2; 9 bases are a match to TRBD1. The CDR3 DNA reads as TGTGCCAGCAGCCAAGGGACAGGGGCGGTGAACTATGGCTACACCTTC. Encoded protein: CASSQGTGAVNYGYTF.